The clone carrying this T cell receptor (beta chain) was counted only a few times. The antigen remains unidentified. The data derive from a study of CD8 T cells in ankylosing spondylitis. Overall study findings and caveats: With a CD8+ phenotype, disease-linked clones were relatively rare in peripheral blood. The authors reported significant enrichment of disease-linked clones in matched ankylosing spondylitis synovial fluid. Ankylosing spondylitis blood appeared to be characterized by a TCR beta motif of fewer than ten highly homologous variants.

Making use of molecular barcodes, quantitative 5'-RACE generated TCR beta libraries. Via MiXCR, TCRdb re-called the 5' RACE reads, giving one row per CDR3 protein. Of roughly 700,000 distinct CDR3 sequences in the sample, around 20% were seen once. Germline lookup yields CDR1 SGHRS and CDR2 YFSETQ. V was clipped by 0 bases and J by 8 bases; unmatched bases: 6. This CDR3 has 16 amino acids. This chain uses TRBV5-1 with TRBJ2-1; 12 bases line up with TRBD1. What was sequenced was blood, either unsorted or a sorted T cell fraction (not recorded which). This TCR was sampled from a male donor with ankylosing spondylitis. CDR3 protein: CASSLAGTGGRDEQFF. The CDR3 DNA reads TGCGCCAGCAGCTTGGCGGGGACAGGGGGCAGGGATGAGCAGTTCTTC.